Below are 29 T cell receptor beta chains sequenced from a single sample in a study of somatic mutations in cytotoxic T cells in rheumatoid arthritis. The table came from immunoSEQ multiplex PCR; TCRdb's copy has only in-frame clones and leaves some out. This table has about 20,000 clones, 86% appearing once. The specimen was CD8+ T cells sorted from blood. Receptors originate from a woman aged 45-60 years in good health.

The chain employs TRBV4-3 and TRBJ2-1; 10 positions match TRBD2. V was clipped by 4 bases and J by 4 bases; unmatched bases: 10. CDR3 size: 17 residues. CDR1 LGHNA and CDR2 YSLEER come from the germline V gene. The CDR3 coding sequence is TGCGCCAGCAGCCGTGGACTAGCGGAAGACTTTTACAATGAGCAGTTCTTC. Translated, it gives CASSRGLAEDFYNEQFF.

This chain uses TRBV7-2 with TRBJ1-5; D remains ambiguous. Germline CDR1 and CDR2: SGHTA and FQGNSA. The length of the CDR3 is 16 residues. Trimming took off 1 base at V and 1 base at J, with 11 bases between the two ends. CDR3 protein: CASSLGILGSNQPQHF. CDR3 nucleotides: TGTGCCAGCAGCTTAGGGATTCTAGGGAGCAATCAGCCCCAGCATTTT.

The rearrangement links TRBV4-1 to TRBJ2-3, with unresolved D. The ends were cut back, 0 bases at V and 10 bases at J, with 11 bases in the middle. Germline assignment: CDR1 MGHRA and CDR2 YSYEKL. The CDR3 totals 13 residues. The CDR3 region is CASSQDLMVAQYF. The CDR3 region has the DNA TGCGCCAGCAGCCAAGATCTTATGGTCGCGCAGTATTTT.

The CDR3 spells CASSLAGGLTDTQYF. CDR3 coding DNA: TGTGCCAGCAGCTTAGCGGGGGGCCTCACAGATACGCAGTATTTT. The rearrangement joins TRBV11-2 to TRBJ2-3; perhaps TRBD2 as D (7 bases). The CDR3 contains 15 residues. The germline V and J ends were trimmed by 1 base and 2 bases, with 10 bases remaining between them. Germline loops: CDR1 SGHAT, CDR2 FQNNGV.

The gene calls are TRBV2 and TRBJ2-3, with TRBD1 identical over 8 bases. Germline V gives CDR1 SNHLY, CDR2 FYNNEI. This CDR3 is 14 amino acids long. The V gene end was trimmed by 5 bases and the J gene end by 4 bases; junction bases not matched to a gene: 5. CDR3 nucleotide sequence: TGTGCCAGCAGTAGGACAGGGATGCCAGATACGCAGTATTTT. It is translated as CASSRTGMPDTQYF. Together with reference TRBV2 and TRBJ2-3, the CDR3 gives the full variable domain: EPEVTQTPSHQVTQMGQEVILRCVPISNHLYFYWYRQILGQKVEFLVSFYNNEISEKSEIFDDQFSVERPDGSNFTLKIRSTKLEDSAMYFCASSRTGMPDTQYFGPGTRLTVL.

This clone turned up a few times. The CDR3 DNA is TGTGCCAGCAGCGTGGGACAGGGGAACACTGAAGCTTTCTTT. It specifies CASSVGQGNTEAFF. The chain carries TRBV13 and TRBJ1-1, with 9 bases matching TRBD1. The junction had 2 bases not matched to a gene; V was cut back by 5 bases and J by 1 base. This CDR3 comprises 14 residues. Germline-derived CDR1 and CDR2 are PRHDT and FYEKMQ (reference sequence).

This clone was seen just once. The junction departs from germline at one end; a sequencing error may be responsible. Other DNA sequences in the same sample also yield this CDR3. The gene calls are TRBV7-9 and TRBJ2-7; TRBD2 matches 14 bases. Germline V lookup: CDR1 SEHNR, CDR2 FQNEAQ (reference sequence). This CDR3 has 18 amino acids. This CDR3 is CASSFPGLAGVYSYEQYF. CDR3 sequence (DNA): TGTGCCAGCAGCTTCCCGGGACTAGCGGGGGTGTACTCCTATGAGCAGTACTTC. Looking up the rest from reference TRBV7-9 and TRBJ2-7 gives the full variable domain: DTGVSQNPRHKITKRGQNVTFRCDPISEHNRLYWYRQTLGQGPEFLTYFQNEAQLEKSRLLSDRFSAERPKGSFSTLEIQRTEQGDSAMYLCASSFPGLAGVYSYEQYFGPGTRLTVT.

The chain has TRBV13 and TRBJ2-5, with a possible D match to TRBD2 (7 bases). Germline CDR1 and CDR2: PRHDT and FYEKMQ (reference sequence). The CDR3 has 14 amino acids. V lost 6 bases to trimming and J lost 1 base, with 12 bases between them. The CDR3 loop reads CASRVGGRQETQYF. DNA of the CDR3: TGTGCCAGCAGGGTCGGGGGGCGCCAAGAGACCCAGTACTTC.

V and J are TRBV5-6 and TRBJ2-7; TRBD2 might be the D (7 bases). CDR3 length: 16 amino acids. Trimming removed 3 bases from V and 5 bases from J, with 21 bases in between. Looked up from germline, CDR1 is SGHDT and CDR2 is YYEEEE. CDR3 nucleotide sequence: TGTGCCAGCAGCTCCCCCAACGGGGGGCTGAAAGACGAGCAGTACTTC. Translation gives CASSSPNGGLKDEQYF.

V usage is TRBV27 and J usage is TRBJ1-2; no firm D call. Germline V gene lookup returns CDR1 MNHEY and CDR2 SMNVEV (reference sequence). CDR3 length equals 13 residues. V gave up 6 bases and J gave up 0 bases, with 8 bases separating them. The CDR3 DNA reads as TGTGCCAGCAGCACCCAGCCTAACTATGGCTACACCTTC. Amino acids: CASSTQPNYGYTF.

V is TRBV7-9 and J is TRBJ2-6, with D maybe TRBD1 (6 bases). V dropped 2 bases and J dropped 2 bases, with 19 bases sitting between them. The CDR3 covers 19 residues. The germline gives CDR1 SEHNR, CDR2 FQNEAQ (reference sequence). The CDR3 DNA follows: TGTGCCAGCAGCTTATCCCCCACAGGGTTCCTCACTGGGGCCAACGTCCTGACTTTC. Protein sequence: CASSLSPTGFLTGANVLTF.

This clone has only a few counts. The chain uses TRBV9 and TRBJ1-2; D remains unclear. The CDR3 length is 13 residues. Trimming stripped 0 bases from V and 5 bases from J, with 8 bases between. CDR1 and CDR2 (germline): SGDLS, YYNGEE. The CDR3 DNA reads TGTGCCAGCAGCGTAGCTTCGACGTATGGCTACACCTTC. Residues: CASSVASTYGYTF.

V usage is TRBV4-1 and J usage is TRBJ1-2; TRBD1 is a possible D gene (5 bases). The germline V and J ends were trimmed by 4 bases and 2 bases, with 11 bases remaining between them. This CDR3 contains 14 residues. CDR1 is MGHRA, CDR2 YSYEKL, per germline. CDR3 bases: TGCGCCAGCAGCCCTGGAAAGGGGAACTATGGCTACACCTTC. This sequence encodes CASSPGKGNYGYTF.

V is TRBV19 and J is TRBJ2-1, with TRBD2 matching 10 bases. CDR1 is LNHDA and CDR2 is SQIVND in the germline V gene (reference sequence). The trim removed 5 bases at V and 4 bases at J, leaving 8 bases unmatched. This CDR3 has 16 residues. The CDR3 DNA is TGTGCCAGTAGTCCCTCTCTAGCGGGGGCATACAATGAGCAGTTCTTC. Its translation is CASSPSLAGAYNEQFF.

This clone was detected once. The chain links TRBV27 to TRBJ2-2; D gene uncertain. V gave up 6 bases and J gave up 3 bases, with 11 bases separating them. Germline V gene sequence: CDR1 MNHEY, CDR2 SMNVEV (reference sequence). The CDR3 covers 14 residues. CDR3 loop: CASRSGMDTGELFF. DNA for the CDR3: TGTGCCAGCAGAAGTGGGATGGACACCGGGGAGCTGTTTTTT.

This chain joins TRBV27 and TRBJ2-1; TRBD1 matches at 9 bases. Germline V gene sequence: CDR1 MNHEY, CDR2 SMNVEV (reference sequence). This CDR3 is built from 13 residues. V lost 4 bases, J lost 10 bases, and 5 bases stayed unmatched. This CDR3 reads CASSSGQGYEQFF. CDR3 in DNA: TGTGCCAGCAGTTCGGGACAGGGCTACGAGCAGTTCTTC.

This clone was observed a few times. The chain uses TRBV19 and TRBJ2-7, with D tentatively TRBD1 or TRBD2 (5 bases each). There are 16 residues in the CDR3. Trimming removed 6 bases at V and 1 base at J, with 19 bases between. Germline assignment: CDR1 LNHDA and CDR2 SQIVND (reference sequence). CDR3 residues: CASSRNPGTPSYEQYF. The CDR3 nucleotides read TGTGCCAGTAGCAGAAATCCCGGGACCCCATCCTACGAGCAGTACTTC.

The V gene is TRBV6-6, the J gene TRBJ1-6; D gene ambiguous. The CDR3 totals 14 residues. The germline gives CDR1 MNHNY, CDR2 SVGAGI (reference sequence). Trimming left V 2 bases short and J 9 bases short, with 11 bases between. CDR3 loop: CASSYKQVSSPLHF. The CDR3 DNA reads TGTGCCAGCAGTTACAAGCAAGTTAGTTCACCCCTCCACTTT.

The chain uses TRBV27 and TRBJ2-1, with D perhaps TRBD1 or TRBD2 (5 bases each). This CDR3 contains 15 residues. Germline CDR1 and CDR2: MNHEY and SMNVEV (reference sequence). The V gene lost 1 base and the J gene lost 0 bases, with 7 bases spanning the gap. The chain's CDR3 is CASSLYGTSYNEQFF. Here the CDR3 DNA reads TGTGCCAGCAGTTTATACGGGACCTCCTACAATGAGCAGTTCTTC.

The gene calls are TRBV6-1 and TRBJ1-3; D remains ambiguous. V dropped 1 base and J dropped 2 bases, with 12 bases sitting between them. Per the germline V gene, CDR1 is MNHNS and CDR2 is SASEGT. The CDR3 is 16 residues long. CDR3 residues: CASSEEVPGPGNTIYF. The CDR3 region has the DNA TGTGCCAGCAGTGAAGAAGTCCCGGGCCCTGGAAACACCATATATTTT.

The V call is TRBV4-3, the J call TRBJ2-3; possible D gene TRBD1, 5 bases. Germline-derived CDR1 and CDR2 are LGHNA and YSLEER. The CDR3 totals 14 residues. Trimming cost V 4 bases and J 3 bases, with 11 bases left between them. CDR3 sequence reads: CASSPGHLTDTQYF. CDR3 DNA sequence: TGCGCCAGCAGCCCCGGACATCTAACAGATACGCAGTATTTT.

The chain has TRBV28 and TRBJ2-3; no firm D call. The CDR3 is 12 residues long. The V gene lost 3 bases and the J gene lost 3 bases, with 4 bases spanning the gap. Germline V gene data show CDR1 as MDHEN and CDR2 as SYDVKM. CDR3 in DNA: TGTGCCAGCAGTTTCGTGACAGATACGCAGTATTTT. It specifies CASSFVTDTQYF.

This chain links TRBV7-9 with TRBJ1-3, with D tentatively TRBD1 (5 bases). The CDR3 spans 15 residues. Trimming shortened V by 1 base and J by 2 bases, and 9 bases separated the two germline ends. From germline, CDR1 is SEHNR and CDR2 FQNEAQ (reference sequence). The CDR3 reads CASSLVLGAGNTIYF. The CDR3 bases are TGTGCCAGCAGCTTAGTCTTGGGGGCTGGAAACACCATATATTTT.

V usage is TRBV5-1 and J usage is TRBJ2-5; 11 bases map to TRBD2. This CDR3 contains 15 residues. The V gene's germline CDR1 is SGHRS and CDR2 YFSETQ. The junction had 4 bases not matched to a gene; V was cut back by 4 bases and J by 2 bases. The CDR3 reads CASSPGTSGQETQYF. Written as DNA, the CDR3 is TGCGCCAGCAGCCCCGGGACTAGCGGACAAGAGACCCAGTACTTC.

The gene calls are TRBV6-5 and TRBJ2-5; 16 bases agree with TRBD2. Germline CDR1 reads MNHEY; CDR2 reads SVGAGI. V shed 2 bases, J shed 3 bases, and the junction held 0 bases outside the gene matches. This CDR3 is 16 amino acids long. CDR3 in DNA: TGTGCCAGCAGTTACGGGACTAGCGGGGGGGAAGAGACCCAGTACTTC. As protein: CASSYGTSGGEETQYF.

The chain couples TRBV7-8 to TRBJ2-4; D ambiguous. The CDR3 extends over 16 amino acids. Trimming shortened V by 4 bases and J by 0 bases, and 13 bases separated the two germline ends. Germline-derived CDR1 and CDR2 are SGHVS and FQNEAQ. The CDR3 protein is CASSSLWKKAKNIQYF. CDR3 sequence (DNA): TGTGCCAGCAGCTCACTTTGGAAGAAAGCCAAAAACATTCAGTACTTC.

The chain is built from TRBV25-1 and TRBJ1-1; D gene uncertain. The V end lost 3 bases, the J end lost 3 bases, and 8 bases lay between the germline ends. The CDR3 runs to 13 residues. The germline V gene has CDR1 MGHDK and CDR2 SYGVNS. The CDR3, as DNA: TGTGCCAGCAGTGAGTTCAGGTACACTGAAGCTTTCTTT. This gives the protein CASSEFRYTEAFF.

The chain joins TRBV11-2 to TRBJ2-7; perhaps D is TRBD1 or TRBD2 (5 bases each). This CDR3 comprises 15 residues. Germline V gives CDR1 SGHAT, CDR2 FQNNGV. The V and J ends lost 5 bases and 7 bases respectively, with 21 bases between them. The CDR3 protein is CASSPGTVPSGEQYF. The CDR3 coding sequence is TGTGCCAGCAGCCCCGGGACGGTGCCCTCGGGTGAGCAGTACTTC.

V gene TRBV28 combines with J gene TRBJ2-2; D call uncertain. Between the trimmed V and J ends, which lost 10 bases and 0 bases, there was a span of 9 bases. Looked up from germline, CDR1 is MDHEN and CDR2 is SYDVKM. This CDR3 comprises 13 residues. CDR3 nucleotides: TGTGCCATCAGACGTACGAACACCGGGGAGCTGTTTTTT. Protein sequence: CAIRRTNTGELFF.